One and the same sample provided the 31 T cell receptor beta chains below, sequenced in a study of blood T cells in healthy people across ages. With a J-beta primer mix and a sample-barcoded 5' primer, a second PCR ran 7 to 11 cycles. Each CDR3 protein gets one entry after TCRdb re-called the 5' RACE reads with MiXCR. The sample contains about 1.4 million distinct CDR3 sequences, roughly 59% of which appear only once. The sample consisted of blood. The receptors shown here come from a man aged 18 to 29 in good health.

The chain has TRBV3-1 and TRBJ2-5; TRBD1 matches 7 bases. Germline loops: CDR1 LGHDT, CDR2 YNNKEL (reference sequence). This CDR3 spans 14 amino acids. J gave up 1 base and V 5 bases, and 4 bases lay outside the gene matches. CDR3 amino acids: CASSKGQLQETQYF. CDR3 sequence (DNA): TGTGCCAGCAGCAAGGGACAGCTCCAAGAGACCCAGTACTTC.

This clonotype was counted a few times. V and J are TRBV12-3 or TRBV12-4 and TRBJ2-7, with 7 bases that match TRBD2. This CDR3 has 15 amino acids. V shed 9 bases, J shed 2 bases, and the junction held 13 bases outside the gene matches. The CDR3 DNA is TGTGCCAGTAAGGGTGGCGGGAGCTCGCCCTACGAGCAGTACTTC. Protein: CASKGGGSSPYEQYF.

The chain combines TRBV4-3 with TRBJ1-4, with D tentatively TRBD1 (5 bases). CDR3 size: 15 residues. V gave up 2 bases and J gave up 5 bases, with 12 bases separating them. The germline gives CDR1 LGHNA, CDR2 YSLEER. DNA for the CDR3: TGCGCCAGCAGCCAACAAGCGGGGGAAAATGAAAAACTGTTTTTT. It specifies CASSQQAGENEKLFF.

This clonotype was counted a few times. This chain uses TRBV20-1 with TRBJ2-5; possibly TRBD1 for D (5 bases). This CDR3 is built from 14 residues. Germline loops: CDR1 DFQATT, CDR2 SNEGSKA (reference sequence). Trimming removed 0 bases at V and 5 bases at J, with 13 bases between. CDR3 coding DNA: TGCAGTGCTAGAGATCACCAGGGTCGGGAGACCCAGTACTTC. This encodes CSARDHQGRETQYF.

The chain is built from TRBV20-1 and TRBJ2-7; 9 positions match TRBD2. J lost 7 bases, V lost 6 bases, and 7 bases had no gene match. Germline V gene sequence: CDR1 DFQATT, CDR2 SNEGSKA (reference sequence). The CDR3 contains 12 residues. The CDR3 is CSAQIAGDEQYF. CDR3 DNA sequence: TGCAGTGCGCAGATAGCGGGAGATGAGCAGTACTTC.

CDR3 sequence reads: CAISESFTSGDEQFF. The CDR3 coding sequence is TGTGCCATCAGTGAGTCATTTACTAGCGGGGACGAGCAGTTCTTC. The chain links TRBV10-3 to TRBJ2-1; 10 nucleotides align to TRBD2. Germline V gives CDR1 ENHRY, CDR2 SYGVKD. The length of the CDR3 is 15 residues. V lost 0 bases, J lost 10 bases, and 6 bases stayed unmatched.

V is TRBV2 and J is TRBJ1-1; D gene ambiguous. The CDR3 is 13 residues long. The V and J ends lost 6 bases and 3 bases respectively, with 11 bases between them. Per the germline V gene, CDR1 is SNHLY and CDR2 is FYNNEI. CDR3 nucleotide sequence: TGTGCCAGCAGAGGGTATGGGGACACTGAAGCTTTCTTT. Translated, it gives CASRGYGDTEAFF.

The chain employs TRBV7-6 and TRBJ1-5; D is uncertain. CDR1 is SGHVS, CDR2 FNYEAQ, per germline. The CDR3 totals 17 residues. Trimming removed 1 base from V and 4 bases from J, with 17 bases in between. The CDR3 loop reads CASSLGGVRDLNQPQHF. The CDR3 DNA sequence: TGTGCCAGCAGCTTAGGCGGAGTGCGGGATCTTAATCAGCCCCAGCATTTT. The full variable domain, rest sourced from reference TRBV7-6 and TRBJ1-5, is GAGVSQSPRYKVTKRGQDVALRCDPISGHVSLYWYRQALGQGPEFLTYFNYEAQQDKSGLPNDRFSAERPEGSISTLTIQRTEQRDSAMYRCASSLGGVRDLNQPQHFGDGTRLSIL.

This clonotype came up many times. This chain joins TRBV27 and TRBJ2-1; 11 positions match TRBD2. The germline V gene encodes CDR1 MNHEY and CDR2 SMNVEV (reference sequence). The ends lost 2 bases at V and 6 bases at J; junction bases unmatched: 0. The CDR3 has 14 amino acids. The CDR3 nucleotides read TGTGCCAGCAGTTTAGGGACTAGCGGCAATGAGCAGTTCTTC. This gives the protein CASSLGTSGNEQFF.

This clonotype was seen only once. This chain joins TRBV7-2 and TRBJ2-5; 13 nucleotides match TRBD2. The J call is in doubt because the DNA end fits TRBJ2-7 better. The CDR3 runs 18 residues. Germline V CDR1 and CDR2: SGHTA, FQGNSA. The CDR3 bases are TGTGCCAGCAGCTTAGCGCCACGACTAGCGGGAGGAGGGTACGAGCAGTACTTC. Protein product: CASSLAPRLAGGGYEQYF.

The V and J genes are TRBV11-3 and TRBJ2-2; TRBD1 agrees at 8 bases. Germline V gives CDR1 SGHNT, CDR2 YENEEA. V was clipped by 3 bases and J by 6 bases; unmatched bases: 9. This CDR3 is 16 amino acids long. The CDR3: CASSLAGGLGAGELFF. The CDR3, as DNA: TGTGCCAGCAGCTTGGCAGGGGGCCTAGGGGCCGGGGAGCTGTTTTTT.

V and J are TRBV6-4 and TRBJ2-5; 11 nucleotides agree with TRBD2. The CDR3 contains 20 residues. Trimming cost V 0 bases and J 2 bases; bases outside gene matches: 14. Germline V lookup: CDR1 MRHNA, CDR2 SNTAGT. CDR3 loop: CASSDSVASSGGPGQETQYF. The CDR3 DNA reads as TGTGCCAGCAGTGACTCAGTAGCGTCTAGCGGGGGGCCAGGGCAAGAGACCCAGTACTTC.

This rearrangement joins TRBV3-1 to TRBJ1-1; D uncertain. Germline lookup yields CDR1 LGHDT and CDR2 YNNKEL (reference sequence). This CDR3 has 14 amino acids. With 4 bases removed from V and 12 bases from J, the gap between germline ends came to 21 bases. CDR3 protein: CASSPLLSPTDSFF. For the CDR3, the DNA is TGTGCCAGCAGCCCTCTTTTGAGCCCGACGGACTCTTTCTTT.

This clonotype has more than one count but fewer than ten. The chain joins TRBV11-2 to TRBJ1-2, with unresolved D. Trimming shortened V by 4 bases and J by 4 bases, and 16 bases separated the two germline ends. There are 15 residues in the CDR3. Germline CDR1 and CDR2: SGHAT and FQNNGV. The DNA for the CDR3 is TGTGCCAGCAGCTCCCTCCGGGATACAAGCTATGGCTACACCTTC. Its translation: CASSSLRDTSYGYTF.

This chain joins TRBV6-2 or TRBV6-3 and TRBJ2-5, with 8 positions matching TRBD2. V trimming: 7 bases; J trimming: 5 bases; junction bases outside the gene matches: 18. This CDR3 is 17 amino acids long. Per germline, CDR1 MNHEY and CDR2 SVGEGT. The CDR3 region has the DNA TGTGCCAGCACAAAAGAGAGCGGGGGCCACCTCGAGGAGACCCAGTACTTC. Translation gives CASTKESGGHLEETQYF.

This chain's CDR3 is CSASTGSGQETQYF. CDR3 nucleotides: TGCAGTGCTAGCACAGGGTCTGGCCAAGAGACCCAGTACTTC. The chain joins TRBV20-1 to TRBJ2-5; perhaps TRBD1 as D (6 bases). Trimming removed 3 bases from V and 1 base from J, with 12 bases in between. Germline loops: CDR1 DFQATT, CDR2 SNEGSKA (reference sequence). The CDR3 is 14 amino acids.

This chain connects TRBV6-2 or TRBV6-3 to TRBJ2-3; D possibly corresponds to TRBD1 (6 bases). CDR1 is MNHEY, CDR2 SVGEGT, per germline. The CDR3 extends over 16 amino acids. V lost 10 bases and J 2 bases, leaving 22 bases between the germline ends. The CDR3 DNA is TGTGCCACCAGGGGCCTAAACGCGTTTGTCACAGATACGCAGTATTTT. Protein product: CATRGLNAFVTDTQYF.

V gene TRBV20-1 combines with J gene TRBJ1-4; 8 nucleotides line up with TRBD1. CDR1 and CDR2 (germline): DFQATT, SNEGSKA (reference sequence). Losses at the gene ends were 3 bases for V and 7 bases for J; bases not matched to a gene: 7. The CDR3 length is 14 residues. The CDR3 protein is CSASPTGESEKLFF. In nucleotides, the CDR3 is TGCAGTGCTAGCCCGACAGGGGAGAGTGAAAAACTGTTTTTT.

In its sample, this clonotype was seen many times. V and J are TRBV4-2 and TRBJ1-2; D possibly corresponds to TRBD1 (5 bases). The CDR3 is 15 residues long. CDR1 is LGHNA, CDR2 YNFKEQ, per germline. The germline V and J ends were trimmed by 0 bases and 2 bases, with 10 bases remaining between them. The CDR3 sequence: CASSQDEGLNYGYTF. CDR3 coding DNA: TGTGCCAGCAGCCAAGATGAGGGGCTAAACTATGGCTACACCTTC.

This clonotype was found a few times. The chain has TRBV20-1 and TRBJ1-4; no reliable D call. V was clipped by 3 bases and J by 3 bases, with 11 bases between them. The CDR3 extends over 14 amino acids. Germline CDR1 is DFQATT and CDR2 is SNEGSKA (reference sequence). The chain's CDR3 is CSASPPDPNEKLFF. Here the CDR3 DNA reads TGCAGTGCTAGTCCCCCCGACCCTAATGAAAAACTGTTTTTT.

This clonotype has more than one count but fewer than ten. CDR3 coding DNA: TGCAGCGTTGGGAAGGGTACTTCCTATGGCTACACCTTC. Encoded protein: CSVGKGTSYGYTF. V usage is TRBV29-1 and J usage is TRBJ1-2, with D uncertain. Trimming removed 4 bases at V and 4 bases at J, with 13 bases between. This CDR3 has 13 residues. Germline loops: CDR1 SQVTM, CDR2 ANQGSEA.

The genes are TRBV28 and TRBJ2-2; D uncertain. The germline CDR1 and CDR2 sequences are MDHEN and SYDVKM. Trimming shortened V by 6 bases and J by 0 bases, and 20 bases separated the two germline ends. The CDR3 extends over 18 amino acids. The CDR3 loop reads CASSNKDILTANTGELFF. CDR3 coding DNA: TGTGCCAGCAGCAACAAGGATATACTAACCGCGAACACCGGGGAGCTGTTTTTT.

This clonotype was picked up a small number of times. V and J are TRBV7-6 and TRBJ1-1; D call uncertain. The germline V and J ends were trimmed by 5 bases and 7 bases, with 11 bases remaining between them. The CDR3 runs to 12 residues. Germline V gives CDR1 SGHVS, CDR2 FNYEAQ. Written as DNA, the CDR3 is TGTGCCAGCAGCAGGGAGGTTAGTGAAGCTTTCTTT. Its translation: CASSREVSEAFF. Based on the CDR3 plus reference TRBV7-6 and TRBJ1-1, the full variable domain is GAGVSQSPRYKVTKRGQDVALRCDPISGHVSLYWYRQALGQGPEFLTYFNYEAQQDKSGLPNDRFSAERPEGSISTLTIQRTEQRDSAMYRCASSREVSEAFFGQGTRLTVV.

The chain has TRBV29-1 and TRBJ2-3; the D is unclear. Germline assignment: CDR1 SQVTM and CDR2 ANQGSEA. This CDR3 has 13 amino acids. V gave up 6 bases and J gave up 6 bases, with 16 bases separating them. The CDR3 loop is CSVPSLLGDTQYF. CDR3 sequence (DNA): TGCAGCGTCCCTTCTTTGCTCGGGGATACGCAGTATTTT.

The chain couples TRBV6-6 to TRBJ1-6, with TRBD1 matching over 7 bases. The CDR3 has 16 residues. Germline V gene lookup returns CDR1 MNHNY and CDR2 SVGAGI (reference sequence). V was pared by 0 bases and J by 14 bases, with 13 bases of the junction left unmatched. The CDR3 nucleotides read TGTGCCAGCAGTTACTCGGGGACAGCACCCTTTGTGGCCCTCCACTTT. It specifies CASSYSGTAPFVALHF.

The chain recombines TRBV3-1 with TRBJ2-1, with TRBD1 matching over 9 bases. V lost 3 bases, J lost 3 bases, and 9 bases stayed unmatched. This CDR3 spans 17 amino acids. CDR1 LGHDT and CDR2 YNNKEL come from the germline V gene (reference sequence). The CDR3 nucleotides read TGTGCCAGCAGCCAGCCGGGACAGGGATGGAGCTACAATGAGCAGTTCTTC. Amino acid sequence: CASSQPGQGWSYNEQFF.

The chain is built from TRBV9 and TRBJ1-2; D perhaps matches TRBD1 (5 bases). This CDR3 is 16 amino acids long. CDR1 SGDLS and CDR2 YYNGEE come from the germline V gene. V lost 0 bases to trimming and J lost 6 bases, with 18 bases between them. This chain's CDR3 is CASSVGDSVGVHGYTF. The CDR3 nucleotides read TGTGCCAGCAGCGTAGGAGACAGCGTTGGAGTCCATGGCTACACCTTC.

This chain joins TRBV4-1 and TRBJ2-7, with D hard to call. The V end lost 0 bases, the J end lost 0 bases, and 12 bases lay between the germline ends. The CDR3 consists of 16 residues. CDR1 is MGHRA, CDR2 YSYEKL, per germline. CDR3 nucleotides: TGCGCCAGCAGCCAAGAGGAAAGTTCCAGCTCCTACGAGCAGTACTTC. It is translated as CASSQEESSSSYEQYF.

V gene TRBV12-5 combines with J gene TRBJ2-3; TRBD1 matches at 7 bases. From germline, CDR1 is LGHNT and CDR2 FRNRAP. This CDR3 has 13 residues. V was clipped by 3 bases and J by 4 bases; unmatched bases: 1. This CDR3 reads CASGFGTADTQYF. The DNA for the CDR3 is TGTGCTAGTGGTTTTGGGACAGCAGATACGCAGTATTTT.

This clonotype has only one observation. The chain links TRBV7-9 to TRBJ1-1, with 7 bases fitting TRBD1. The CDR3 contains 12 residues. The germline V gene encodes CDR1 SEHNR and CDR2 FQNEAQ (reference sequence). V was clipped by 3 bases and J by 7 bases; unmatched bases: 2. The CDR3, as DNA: TGTGCCAGCAGCTTGACAGGGCTTGAAGCTTTCTTT. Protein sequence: CASSLTGLEAFF.

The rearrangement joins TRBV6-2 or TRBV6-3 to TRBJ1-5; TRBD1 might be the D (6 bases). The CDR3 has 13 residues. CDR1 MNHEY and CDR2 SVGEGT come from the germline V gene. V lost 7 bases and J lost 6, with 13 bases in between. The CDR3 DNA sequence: TGTGCCAGCAATCGGGGGCGGATTCAGCCCCAGCATTTT. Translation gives CASNRGRIQPQHF.